The text below deals with one TCR beta chain. Its antigen is unknown. Molecular barcoding with unique molecular identifiers was used for the TCRbeta library. TCRdb processed the PCR reads anew with MiXCR; each CDR3 protein has one entry. The table shows roughly 500,000 distinct CDR3 sequences, with approximately 10% occurring only once. This record belongs to a study of T-cell reconstitution after alpha-beta-depleted transplantation in children. Deletions cut 10 bases from V and 0 bases from J, with 13 bases between. This CDR3 spans 13 amino acids. General study findings and limits: Reported findings indicate that, about two months after transplant, alpha-beta T cells came from several hundred expanded clones, which were derived from non-depleted graft cells. One year after transplant, T-cell counts and diversity came mostly from newly produced T cells.

This sequence was found in a child under 10 years old with inherited bone marrow failure, due to receive a stem cell transplant. The sequences come from PBMCs, collected before TCRalphabeta/CD19-depleted stem cell transplant. V is TRBV12-3 or TRBV12-4 and J is TRBJ2-7; weak D call: TRBD2 (6 bases). CDR3 sequence: CATAQDYSYEQYF. As DNA, the CDR3 is TGTGCCACCGCACAGGACTACTCCTACGAGCAGTACTTC.